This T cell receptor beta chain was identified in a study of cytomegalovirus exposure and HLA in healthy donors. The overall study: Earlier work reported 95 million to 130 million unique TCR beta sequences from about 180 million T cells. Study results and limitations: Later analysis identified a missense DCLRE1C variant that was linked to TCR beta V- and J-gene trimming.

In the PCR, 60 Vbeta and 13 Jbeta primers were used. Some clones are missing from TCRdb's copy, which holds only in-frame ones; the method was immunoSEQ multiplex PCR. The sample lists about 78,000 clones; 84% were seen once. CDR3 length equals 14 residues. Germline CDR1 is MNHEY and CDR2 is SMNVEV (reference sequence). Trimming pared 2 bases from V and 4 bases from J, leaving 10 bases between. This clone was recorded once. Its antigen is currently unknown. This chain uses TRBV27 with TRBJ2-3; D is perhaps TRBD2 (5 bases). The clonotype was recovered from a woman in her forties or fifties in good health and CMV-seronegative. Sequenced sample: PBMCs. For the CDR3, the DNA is TGTGCCAGCAGTTTAGGGCTAGCTGCAGATACGCAGTATTTT. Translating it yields CASSLGLAADTQYF.